Presented here are 7 T cell receptor beta chains from one specimen sequenced in a study of T cells in Graves' hyperthyroidism and ophthalmopathy. RNA transcripts yielded amplified TCR beta CDR3 regions. HTBI primers drove first-round RT-PCR of the TCR CDR3. TCRdb itself ran the multiplex PCR reads through MiXCR, one entry per CDR3 protein. The data hold some 200,000 distinct CDR3 sequences, with about a sixth observed a single time. The sequenced sample was blood. The receptors shown here come from a man between 50 and 59 years old with Graves' hyperthyroidism.

This clonotype was detected a few times. A read error may account for a junction end that differs from germline. This chain connects TRBV7-3 to TRBJ2-1; D unresolved. The CDR3 extends over 15 amino acids. Germline assignment: CDR1 SGHTA and CDR2 FQGTGA. CDR3 residues: CTSSPDGSSYNEQFF. CDR3 DNA: TGTACCAGCAGCCCGGACGGTAGCTCCTACAATGAGCAGTTCTTC. Full variable domain (outside the CDR3, taken from reference TRBV7-3 and TRBJ2-1): GAGVSQTPSNKVTEKGKYVELRCDPISGHTALYWYRQSLGQGPEFLIYFQGTGAADDSGLPNDRFFAVRPEGSVSTLKIQRTERGDSAVYLCTSSPDGSSYNEQFFGPGTRLTVL.

The chain couples TRBV20-1 to TRBJ1-2; tentatively, D is TRBD1 (5 bases). The CDR3 contains 13 residues. Trimming left V 3 bases short and J 8 bases short, with 16 bases between. The germline CDR1 and CDR2 sequences are DFQATT and SNEGSKA (reference sequence). As DNA, the CDR3 is TGCAGTGCTAGTTCGGCCAGGGTCAAGGGCTACACCTTC. This encodes CSASSARVKGYTF.

This clonotype has a handful of counts. This chain links TRBV4-2 with TRBJ2-1; no reliable D call. V dropped 3 bases and J dropped 4 bases, with 10 bases sitting between them. Germline loops: CDR1 LGHNA, CDR2 YNFKEQ. The CDR3 is made up of 14 amino acids. CDR3 coding DNA: TGTGCCAGCAGCCAGACTGGTAGTTACAATGAGCAGTTCTTC. This codes for CASSQTGSYNEQFF.

The gene calls are TRBV29-1 and TRBJ1-2, with D unresolved. Germline V gene sequence: CDR1 SQVTM, CDR2 ANQGSEA. The CDR3 is made up of 10 amino acids. Trimming pared 4 bases from V and 8 bases from J, leaving 8 bases between. The CDR3 loop reads CSVGREGYTF. As DNA, the CDR3 is TGCAGCGTTGGCCGGGAAGGCTACACCTTC.

This clonotype was detected a few times. The V gene is TRBV27, the J gene TRBJ1-5, with D perhaps matching TRBD1 (5 bases). The germline CDR1 and CDR2 sequences are MNHEY and SMNVEV (reference sequence). The V end was cut by 6 bases, the J end by 3 bases, with 12 bases between. The CDR3 totals 14 residues. In nucleotides, the CDR3 is TGTGCCAGCAGCGGCAGGGAGGCCAATCAGCCCCAGCATTTT. Protein sequence: CASSGREANQPQHF.

V is TRBV15 and J is TRBJ1-5, with D tentatively TRBD1 (6 bases). V was pared by 0 bases and J by 6 bases, with 12 bases between. Germline V gene data show CDR1 as LNHNV and CDR2 as YYDKDF (reference sequence). The CDR3 totals 15 residues. The DNA of the CDR3 is TGTGCCACCAGCAGAGATAAGGGGGTAGGTCAGCCCCAGCATTTT. Translating gives CATSRDKGVGQPQHF.

This clonotype was picked up many times. This sequence joins TRBV2 and TRBJ2-1; TRBD2 aligns across 7 bases. This CDR3 has 15 residues. V lost 1 base and J lost 5; bases outside the gene matches: 5. Germline lookup yields CDR1 SNHLY and CDR2 FYNNEI. The CDR3 reads CASSEGASGNNEQFF. The CDR3 nucleotides read TGTGCCAGCAGTGAAGGGGCTAGCGGAAACAATGAGCAGTTCTTC.